These 20 T cell receptor beta chains share one sample of origin, sequenced in a study of blood T cell repertoires in COVID-19. The table came from immunoSEQ multiplex PCR; TCRdb's copy has only in-frame clones and leaves some out. The sample contains about 220,000 clones, approximately 78% of which appear only once. Sequenced sample: peripheral blood. The origin of the receptors is a woman in her seventies with COVID-19, enrolled during active disease.

V and J are TRBV19 and TRBJ1-5; D possibly corresponds to TRBD1 (5 bases). CDR3 length: 14 amino acids. CDR1 and CDR2 (germline): LNHDA, SQIVND (reference sequence). V shed 7 bases and J shed 5 bases, with 15 bases lying between them. The CDR3 nucleotides read TGTGCCAGTACCGTCAGGGTGGAATATCAGCCCCAGCATTTT. Residues: CASTVRVEYQPQHF.

The gene calls are TRBV28 and TRBJ1-5; 7 bases agree with TRBD1. CDR3 length: 13 amino acids. The trim removed 6 bases at V and 6 bases at J, leaving 5 bases unmatched. CDR1 is MDHEN and CDR2 is SYDVKM in the germline V gene. CDR3 residues: CASRRDRGQPQHF. The CDR3 bases are TGTGCCAGCAGACGGGACAGAGGTCAGCCCCAGCATTTT.

CDR3 DNA sequence: TGTGCCAGCAGCTTAAATGACAGGGAACTGTTTTTT. This codes for CASSLNDRELFF. The genes are TRBV7-9 and TRBJ1-4; 7 bases align to TRBD1. J was trimmed by 12 bases and V by 2 bases; bases with no gene match: 3. The CDR3 runs 12 residues. Looked up from germline, CDR1 is SEHNR and CDR2 is FQNEAQ (reference sequence).

The chain combines TRBV7-2 with TRBJ2-7; 8 bases align to TRBD2. Germline CDR1 and CDR2: SGHTA and FQGNSA. CDR3 length: 16 residues. The junction had 9 bases not matched to a gene; V was cut back by 0 bases and J by 5 bases. CDR3 sequence (DNA): TGTGCCAGCAGCTTAGCGATGGGCGGGAGGCGACACGAGCAGTACTTC. Protein sequence: CASSLAMGGRRHEQYF.

J is TRBJ2-1 and V is TRBV7-9; 7 positions match TRBD1. Trimming took 3 bases from V and 3 from J; bases not matched to a gene: 2. The length of the CDR3 is 14 residues. Germline V gene data show CDR1 as SEHNR and CDR2 as FQNEAQ (reference sequence). In nucleotides, the CDR3 is TGTGCCAGCAGCTTGGGACAGAACTACAATGAGCAGTTCTTC. Encoded protein: CASSLGQNYNEQFF.

J is TRBJ2-3 and V is TRBV5-8, with D unresolved. Germline CDR1 is SGHTS and CDR2 is YDEGEE. Trimming cost V 0 bases and J 2 bases, with 10 bases left between them. This CDR3 region has 15 residues. The CDR3 bases are TGTGCCAGCAGCTTGGTGCTATCTATCACAGATACGCAGTATTTT. Translation: CASSLVLSITDTQYF.

The chain is built from TRBV5-6 and TRBJ1-1; 8 nucleotides line up with TRBD1. Germline V gives CDR1 SGHDT, CDR2 YYEEEE. The CDR3 has 14 amino acids. The ends lost 3 bases at V and 6 bases at J; junction bases unmatched: 7. The CDR3 nucleotides read TGTGCCAGCAGCTACGGGACAGGTCTTTCTGAAGCTTTCTTT. Its translation is CASSYGTGLSEAFF.

J is TRBJ2-7 and V is TRBV4-3; no firm D call. Per germline, CDR1 LGHNA and CDR2 YSLEER. The CDR3 has 16 residues. V lost 0 bases and J 5 bases, leaving 17 bases between the germline ends. CDR3 sequence (DNA): TGCGCCAGCAGCCAAGATAGGAGTACCTTTAAGAACGAGCAGTACTTC. It encodes CASSQDRSTFKNEQYF.

The chain joins TRBV6-5 to TRBJ1-6; 7 nucleotides align to TRBD1. The germline V gene encodes CDR1 MNHEY and CDR2 SVGAGI. The CDR3 loop spans 16 amino acids. V lost 5 bases, J lost 4 bases, and 8 bases stayed unmatched. The DNA for the CDR3 is TGTGCCAGCAGTCACTGGGGGACAGCGTATAATTCACCCCTCCACTTT. Its translation: CASSHWGTAYNSPLHF.

The genes are TRBV9 and TRBJ1-1, with a weak D call TRBD1 (6 bases). In germline, CDR1 is SGDLS, CDR2 YYNGEE. The CDR3 length is 14 residues. The V end lost 4 bases, the J end lost 1 base, and 11 bases lay between the germline ends. In DNA, the CDR3 is TGTGCCAGCAGCCCATTGACAGGGAACACTGAAGCTTTCTTT. It translates to CASSPLTGNTEAFF.

This clone has a handful of counts. The rearrangement uses TRBV27 and TRBJ2-7, with 8 bases aligning to TRBD1. This CDR3 has 14 residues. In germline, CDR1 is MNHEY, CDR2 SMNVEV (reference sequence). The ends lost 4 bases at V and 3 bases at J; junction bases unmatched: 5. CDR3 nucleotides: TGTGCCAGCAGTTCCGGGACAGGAATCTACGAGCAGTACTTC. This codes for CASSSGTGIYEQYF.

The chain carries TRBV28 and TRBJ1-2; tentative D call: TRBD1 (6 bases). CDR3 length: 15 residues. Trimming pared 6 bases from V and 0 bases from J, leaving 14 bases between. Germline values: CDR1 MDHEN, CDR2 SYDVKM. The CDR3 DNA sequence: TGTGCCAGCAGATATGCGACAGGCACTAACTATGGCTACACCTTC. It codes for CASRYATGTNYGYTF.

The V call is TRBV18, the J call TRBJ1-4; no firm D call. This CDR3 has 13 residues. Trimming stripped 6 bases from V and 3 bases from J, with 8 bases between. Germline CDR1 reads KGHSH; CDR2 reads LQKENI. The CDR3 reads CASSSSANEKLFF. CDR3 nucleotide sequence: TGTGCCAGCTCGTCCAGTGCTAATGAAAAACTGTTTTTT. The full variable domain, its missing parts supplied by reference TRBV18 and TRBJ1-4, is NAGVMQNPRHLVRRRGQEARLRCSPMKGHSHVYWYRQLPEEGLKFMVYLQKENIIDESGMPKERFSAEFPKEGPSILRIQQVVRGDSAAYFCASSSSANEKLFFGSGTQLSVL.

This rearrangement joins TRBV5-1 to TRBJ1-3, with a tentative D call TRBD1 (5 bases). Trimming took off 4 bases at V and 1 base at J, with 9 bases between the two ends. The length of the CDR3 is 14 residues. Germline V lookup: CDR1 SGHRS, CDR2 YFSETQ. In DNA, the CDR3 is TGCGCCAGCAGCAACGACAGATCTGGAAACACCATATATTTT. It translates to CASSNDRSGNTIYF.

The chain links TRBV19 to TRBJ1-1; TRBD1 might be the D (6 bases). Germline-derived CDR1 and CDR2 are LNHDA and SQIVND (reference sequence). The V and J ends lost 4 bases and 5 bases respectively, with 23 bases between them. The length of the CDR3 is 17 residues. CDR3 coding DNA: TGTGCCAGTAGTAGGCGTACAGGGATACTTGCAGGGACTGAAGCTTTCTTT. Encoded protein: CASSRRTGILAGTEAFF.

V usage is TRBV29-1 and J usage is TRBJ2-3; 7 bases fit TRBD1. This CDR3 is built from 12 residues. V gave up 7 bases and J gave up 9 bases; unmatched junction bases: 10. Germline CDR1 is SQVTM and CDR2 is ANQGSEA. The CDR3, as DNA: TGCAGCGGGGCTTTGACAGGGTTCACGCAGTATTTT. Amino acid sequence: CSGALTGFTQYF.

In its sample, this clone is large (0.1 to 1%). J is TRBJ2-2 and V is TRBV7-8; 7 nucleotides align to TRBD1. J gave up 8 bases and V 5 bases, and 14 bases lay outside the gene matches. From germline, CDR1 is SGHVS and CDR2 FQNEAQ. The CDR3 runs 16 residues. DNA for the CDR3: TGTGCCAGCAGCCTTCGGACAGGTCCGTGGCAGGGGGAGCTGTTTTTT. It specifies CASSLRTGPWQGELFF. The full variable domain, its missing parts supplied by reference TRBV7-8 and TRBJ2-2, is GAGVSQSPRYKVAKRGQDVALRCDPISGHVSLFWYQQALGQGPEFLTYFQNEAQLDKSGLPSDRFFAERPEGSVSTLKIQRTQQEDSAVYLCASSLRTGPWQGELFFGEGSRLTVL.

A few counts support this clone. This sequence joins TRBV7-9 and TRBJ1-2, with D possibly being TRBD1 (5 bases). The germline gives CDR1 SEHNR, CDR2 FQNEAQ (reference sequence). V was clipped by 5 bases and J by 4 bases, with 17 bases between them. This CDR3 comprises 15 residues. The CDR3: CASSQGVGEGYGYTF. CDR3 nucleotide sequence: TGTGCCAGCAGCCAGGGAGTAGGGGAGGGCTATGGCTACACCTTC.

The table lists this clone with a count of one. CDR3 amino acids: CASSGTAMNTEAFF. The CDR3 DNA reads as TGTGCCAGTAGCGGGACAGCCATGAACACTGAAGCTTTCTTT. The chain carries TRBV19 and TRBJ1-1, with TRBD1 matching 7 bases. CDR3 size: 14 residues. The V and J ends lost 6 bases and 0 bases, in that order; junction bases with no gene match: 4. The germline V gene has CDR1 LNHDA and CDR2 SQIVND (reference sequence). The variable domain in full, with the rest retrieved from reference TRBV19 and TRBJ1-1, is DGGITQSPKYLFRKEGQNVTLSCEQNLNHDAMYWYRQDPGQGLRLIYYSQIVNDFQKGDIAEGYSVSREKKESFPLTVTSAQKNPTAFYLCASSGTAMNTEAFFGQGTRLTVV.

V and J are TRBV19 and TRBJ1-6; possible D gene TRBD1, 5 bases. CDR1 LNHDA and CDR2 SQIVND come from the germline V gene (reference sequence). This CDR3 spans 11 amino acids. The V and J ends lost 6 bases and 9 bases respectively, with 6 bases between them. CDR3 sequence reads: CASSGGSPLHF. The CDR3 nucleotides are TGTGCCAGTAGCGGGGGTTCACCCCTCCACTTT.